This T cell receptor beta chain was profiled in a study of vaccination and CD4 T cells after COVID-19. Sequenced with the Oncomine TCR Beta short-read assay was DNA taken from cultured CD4+ T cells. TCRdb used MiXCR to reprocess the PCR reads, holding one entry per CDR3 protein. This sample has more than 6,000 distinct CDR3 sequences, with around 37% found just once. As for this clonotype: The antigen remains unidentified.

This sample's treatment: roughly 10-day PBMC culture with coronavirus spike peptide pools or control peptides (ViraFEST assay). The unexposed donor provided CD4+ T cells, which were taken before the COVID-19 pandemic (2011-2018). V gave up 6 bases and J gave up 5 bases; unmatched junction bases: 7. Germline CDR1 and CDR2: LNHDA and SQIVND (reference sequence). This CDR3 region has 16 residues. V usage is TRBV19 and J usage is TRBJ2-1; 13 bases agree with TRBD2. The clonotype originates from a human donor in good health. Specimen: CD4+ T cells from blood, cultured in vitro. This chain's CDR3 is CASRPGLAGYNNEQFF. The DNA for the CDR3 is TGTGCCAGTAGGCCGGGACTAGCGGGGTATAACAATGAGCAGTTCTTC.